This TCR beta chain was captured in a study of blood T cell repertoires in COVID-19. Turning to the study itself: COVID-19 samples collected from the United States, Italy and Spain covered acute and convalescent phases. T cells, B-cell-depleted T cells, or PBMCs provided the cDNA or gDNA that served as material.

The CDR3 is 15 amino acids. CDR1 and CDR2 from the germline V gene are GTSNPN and SVGIG (reference sequence). Losses at the gene ends were 2 bases for V and 2 bases for J; bases not matched to a gene: 3. This clone was recorded a few times. Authors' analysis steps: Amplifying reference gene primers gave estimates of nucleated cell counts. The assay was immunoSEQ multiplex PCR, and TCRdb's table has in-frame clones only and misses some. The DNA gave D and trimming, while V, J and clone size come from that table. The sample yields approximately 500,000 clones, around 90% seen once. While infection was still active, Seattle patients were enrolled and then followed longitudinally.

The source is a woman in her forties or fifties with COVID-19, enrolled during active disease. The chain recombines TRBV30 with TRBJ2-7; 13 bases fit TRBD2. Sequencing was carried out using peripheral blood. The CDR3 DNA reads TGTGCCTGGAGTAATGGACTAGCGGGGGCCTACGAGCAGTACTTC. Encoded protein: CAWSNGLAGAYEQYF.